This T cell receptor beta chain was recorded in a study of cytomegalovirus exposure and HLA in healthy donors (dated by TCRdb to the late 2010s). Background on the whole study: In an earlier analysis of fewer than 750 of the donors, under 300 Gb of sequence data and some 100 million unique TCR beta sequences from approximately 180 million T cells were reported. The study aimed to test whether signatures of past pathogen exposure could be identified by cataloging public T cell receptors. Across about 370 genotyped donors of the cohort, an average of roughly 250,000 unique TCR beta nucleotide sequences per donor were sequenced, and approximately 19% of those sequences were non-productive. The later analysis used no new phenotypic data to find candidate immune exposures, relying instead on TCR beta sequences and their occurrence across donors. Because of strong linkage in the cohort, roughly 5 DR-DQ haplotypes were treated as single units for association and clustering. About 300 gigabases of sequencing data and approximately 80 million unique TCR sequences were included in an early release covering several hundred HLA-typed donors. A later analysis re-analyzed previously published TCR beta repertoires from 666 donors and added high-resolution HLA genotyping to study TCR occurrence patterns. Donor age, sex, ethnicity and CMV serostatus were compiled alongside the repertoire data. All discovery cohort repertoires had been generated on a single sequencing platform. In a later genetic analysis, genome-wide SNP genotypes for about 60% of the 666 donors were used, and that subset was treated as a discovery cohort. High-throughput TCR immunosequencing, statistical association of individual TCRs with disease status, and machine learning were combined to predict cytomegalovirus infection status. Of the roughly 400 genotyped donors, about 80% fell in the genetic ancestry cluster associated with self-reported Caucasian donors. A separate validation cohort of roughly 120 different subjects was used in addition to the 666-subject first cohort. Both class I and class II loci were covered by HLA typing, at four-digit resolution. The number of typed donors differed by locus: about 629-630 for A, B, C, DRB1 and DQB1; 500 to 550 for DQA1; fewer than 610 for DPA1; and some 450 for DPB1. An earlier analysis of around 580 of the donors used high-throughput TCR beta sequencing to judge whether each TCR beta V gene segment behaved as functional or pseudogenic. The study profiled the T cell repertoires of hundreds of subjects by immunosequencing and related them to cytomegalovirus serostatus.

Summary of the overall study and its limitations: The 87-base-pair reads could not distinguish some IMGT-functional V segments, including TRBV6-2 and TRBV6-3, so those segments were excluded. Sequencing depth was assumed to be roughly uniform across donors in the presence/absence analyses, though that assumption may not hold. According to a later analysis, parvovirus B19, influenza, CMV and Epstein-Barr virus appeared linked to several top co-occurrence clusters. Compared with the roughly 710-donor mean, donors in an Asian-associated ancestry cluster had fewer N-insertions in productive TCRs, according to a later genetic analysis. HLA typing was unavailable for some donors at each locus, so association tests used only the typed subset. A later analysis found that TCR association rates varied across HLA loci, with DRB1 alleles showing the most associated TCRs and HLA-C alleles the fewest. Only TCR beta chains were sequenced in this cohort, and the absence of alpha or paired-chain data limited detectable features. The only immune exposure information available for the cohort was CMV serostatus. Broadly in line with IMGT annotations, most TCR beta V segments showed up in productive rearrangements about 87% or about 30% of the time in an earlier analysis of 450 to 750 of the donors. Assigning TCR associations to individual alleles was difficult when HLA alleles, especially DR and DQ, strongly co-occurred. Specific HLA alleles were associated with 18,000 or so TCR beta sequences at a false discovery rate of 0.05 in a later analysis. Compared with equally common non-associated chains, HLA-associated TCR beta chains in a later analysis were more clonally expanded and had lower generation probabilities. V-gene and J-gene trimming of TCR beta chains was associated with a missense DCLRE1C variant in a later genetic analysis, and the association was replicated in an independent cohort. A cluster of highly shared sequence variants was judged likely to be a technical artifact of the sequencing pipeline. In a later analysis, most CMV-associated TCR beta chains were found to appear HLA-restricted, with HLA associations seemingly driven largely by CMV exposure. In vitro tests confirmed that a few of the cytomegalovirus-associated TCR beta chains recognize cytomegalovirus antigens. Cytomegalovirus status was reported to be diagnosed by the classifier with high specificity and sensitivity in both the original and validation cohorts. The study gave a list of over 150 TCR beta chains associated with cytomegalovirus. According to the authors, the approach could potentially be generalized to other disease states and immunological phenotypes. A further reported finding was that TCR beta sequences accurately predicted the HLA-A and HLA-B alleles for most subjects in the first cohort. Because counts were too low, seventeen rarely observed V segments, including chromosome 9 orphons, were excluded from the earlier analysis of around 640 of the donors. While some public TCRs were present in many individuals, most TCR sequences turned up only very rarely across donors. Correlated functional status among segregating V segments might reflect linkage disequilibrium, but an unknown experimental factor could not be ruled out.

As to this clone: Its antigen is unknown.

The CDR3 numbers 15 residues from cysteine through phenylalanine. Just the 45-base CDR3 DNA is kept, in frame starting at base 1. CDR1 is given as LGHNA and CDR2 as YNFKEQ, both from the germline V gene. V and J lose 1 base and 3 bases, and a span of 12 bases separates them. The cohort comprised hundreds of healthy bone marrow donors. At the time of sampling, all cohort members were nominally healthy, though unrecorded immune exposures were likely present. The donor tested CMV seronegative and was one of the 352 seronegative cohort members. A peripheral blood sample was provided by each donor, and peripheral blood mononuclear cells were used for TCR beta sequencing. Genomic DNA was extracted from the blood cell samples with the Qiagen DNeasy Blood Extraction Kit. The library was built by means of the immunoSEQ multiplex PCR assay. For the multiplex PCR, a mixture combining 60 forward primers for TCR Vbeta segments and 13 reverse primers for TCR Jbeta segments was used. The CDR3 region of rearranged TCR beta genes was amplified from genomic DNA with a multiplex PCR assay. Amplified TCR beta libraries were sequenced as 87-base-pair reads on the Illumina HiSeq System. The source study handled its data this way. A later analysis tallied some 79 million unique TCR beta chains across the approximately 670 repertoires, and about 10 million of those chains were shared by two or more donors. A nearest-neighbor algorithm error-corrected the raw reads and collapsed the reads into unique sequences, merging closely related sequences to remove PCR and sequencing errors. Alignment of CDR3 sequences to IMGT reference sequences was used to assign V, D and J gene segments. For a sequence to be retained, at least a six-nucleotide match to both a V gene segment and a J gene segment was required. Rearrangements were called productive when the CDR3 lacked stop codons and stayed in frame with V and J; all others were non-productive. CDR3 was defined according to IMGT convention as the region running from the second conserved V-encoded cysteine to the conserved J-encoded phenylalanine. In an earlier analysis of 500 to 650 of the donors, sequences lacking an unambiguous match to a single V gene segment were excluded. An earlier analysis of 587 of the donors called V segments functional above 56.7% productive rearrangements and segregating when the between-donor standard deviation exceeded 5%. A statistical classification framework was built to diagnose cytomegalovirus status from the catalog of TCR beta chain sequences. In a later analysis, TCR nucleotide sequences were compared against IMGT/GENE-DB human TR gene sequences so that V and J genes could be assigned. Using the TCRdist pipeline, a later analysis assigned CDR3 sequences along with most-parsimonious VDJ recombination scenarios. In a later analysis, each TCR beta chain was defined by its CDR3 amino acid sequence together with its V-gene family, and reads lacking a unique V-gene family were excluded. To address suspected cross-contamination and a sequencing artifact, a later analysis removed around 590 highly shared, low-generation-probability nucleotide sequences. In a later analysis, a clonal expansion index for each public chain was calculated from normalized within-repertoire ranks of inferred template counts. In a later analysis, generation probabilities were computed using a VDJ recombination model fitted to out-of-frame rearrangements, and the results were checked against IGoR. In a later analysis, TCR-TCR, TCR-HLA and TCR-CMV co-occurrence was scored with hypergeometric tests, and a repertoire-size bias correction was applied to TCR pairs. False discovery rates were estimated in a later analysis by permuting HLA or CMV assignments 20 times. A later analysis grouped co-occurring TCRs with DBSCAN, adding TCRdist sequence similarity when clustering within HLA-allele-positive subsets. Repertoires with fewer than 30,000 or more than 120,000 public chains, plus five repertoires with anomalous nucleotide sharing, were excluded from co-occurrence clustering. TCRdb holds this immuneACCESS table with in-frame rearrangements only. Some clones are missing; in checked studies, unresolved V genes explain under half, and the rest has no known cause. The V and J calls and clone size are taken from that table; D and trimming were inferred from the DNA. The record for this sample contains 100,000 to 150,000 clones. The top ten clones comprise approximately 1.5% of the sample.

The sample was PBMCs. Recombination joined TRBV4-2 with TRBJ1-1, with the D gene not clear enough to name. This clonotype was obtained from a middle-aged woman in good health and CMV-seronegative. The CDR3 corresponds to CASSQVASGYTEAFF. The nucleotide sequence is TGTGCCAGCAGCCAAGTCGCGTCAGGATACACTGAAGCTTTCTTT.